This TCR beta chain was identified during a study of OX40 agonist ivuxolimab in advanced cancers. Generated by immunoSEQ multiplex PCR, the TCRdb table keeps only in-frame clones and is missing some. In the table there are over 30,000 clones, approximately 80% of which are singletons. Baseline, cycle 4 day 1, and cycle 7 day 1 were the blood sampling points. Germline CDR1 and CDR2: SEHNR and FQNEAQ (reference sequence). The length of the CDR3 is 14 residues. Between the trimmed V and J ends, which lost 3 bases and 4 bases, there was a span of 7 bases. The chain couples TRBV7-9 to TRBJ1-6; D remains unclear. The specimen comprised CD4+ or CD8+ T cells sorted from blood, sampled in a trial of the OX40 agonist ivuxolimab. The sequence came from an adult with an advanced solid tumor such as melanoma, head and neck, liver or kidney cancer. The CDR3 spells CASSFPPYNSPLHF. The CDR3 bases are TGTGCCAGCAGCTTCCCCCCTTATAATTCACCCCTCCACTTT.